This TCR beta chain was obtained from a study of T cell responses to AZD1222 COVID-19 vaccine. The study, taken as a whole, reports: Spike-wide coverage was observed for vaccine-associated CD4 TCRs, with dominant responses at 160-218 and 743-854. Repertoire sampling was restricted to post-peak T cell response timepoints.

V was pared by 5 bases and J by 7 bases, with 12 bases of the junction left unmatched. CDR3 size: 16 residues. Germline assignment: CDR1 SGHVS and CDR2 FQNEAQ. Worth noting for this clone: Its antigen remains unidentified.

Profiling relied on immunoSEQ multiplex PCR, and the TCRdb table lists in-frame clones only, not all of them. Among around 120,000 clones listed, around 90% were seen once. The chain combines TRBV7-8 with TRBJ1-2; TRBD1 aligns across 11 bases. The sequence was collected from an adult in good health. The sample consisted of peripheral blood, taken on day 0 of AZD1222 vaccination. The CDR3, as DNA: TGTGCCAGCAGCCCCTGGACAGGGGGCGTGGTTGGTGGCTACACCTTC. Protein: CASSPWTGGVVGGYTF.